The subject of this entry is one T cell receptor (beta chain). The antigen remains unidentified. This specimen belongs to a study of T cell responses to AZD1222 COVID-19 vaccine. Study results and limitations: Clonal diversity was possibly underestimated; the donors were predominantly white British and more often female. Reportedly, nearly half of unique spike TCRs recognized epitopes outside B.1.351/B.1.1.7 mutations. Vaccine-related CD4 TCRs covered spike, predominating at 160-218 and 743-854.

V shed 1 base and J shed 6 bases, with 16 bases lying between them. The CDR3 covers 16 residues. The V gene's germline CDR1 is SGHRS and CDR2 YFSETQ. Libraries were prepared by immunoSEQ multiplex PCR; TCRdb keeps only in-frame clonotypes and omits some of them. The table has 95,000 to 130,000 clones, more than 85% seen once; the top ten hold roughly 8%. This receptor was obtained from an adult in good health. The specimen comprised peripheral blood, sampled on day 0 of AZD1222 vaccination. This sequence joins TRBV5-1 and TRBJ2-2; D is possibly TRBD1 or TRBD2 (5 bases each). CDR3 region: CASSLIYGARSGELFF. The CDR3, as DNA: TGCGCCAGCAGCTTGATATACGGGGCTAGGTCCGGGGAGCTGTTTTTT.